Each of the 22 T cell receptor beta chains below was sequenced from the same sample in a study of T cell repertoires in cytomegalovirus infection. TCRdb ran MiXCR on the reads and lists one entry per CDR3 protein. The table records tens of thousands of distinct CDR3 sequences, approximately 24% of them present only once. The antigens for these receptors are not known. The source was CD8+ T cells from cultured PBMCs, collected from culture after CMV antigen stimulation. The receptors derive from a human donor in good health (CMV status not recorded). Some clones in this sample may be carry-over from other donors' samples.

The chain employs TRBV27 and TRBJ1-2; D ambiguous. V was clipped by 6 bases and J by 3 bases, with 11 bases between them. Germline-derived CDR1 and CDR2 are MNHEY and SMNVEV (reference sequence). The CDR3 runs 13 residues. CDR3 region: CASRSTADYGYTF. The CDR3, as DNA: TGTGCCAGCAGATCGACGGCCGACTATGGCTACACCTTC.

This clonotype has just a few counts. CDR3 region: CASKGKGTNPYEQYF. The DNA for the CDR3 is TGTGCCAGCAAAGGAAAGGGAACAAACCCCTACGAGCAGTACTTC. The chain links TRBV28 to TRBJ2-7; D is ambiguous. Germline values: CDR1 MDHEN, CDR2 SYDVKM. The CDR3 is made up of 15 amino acids. V shed 7 bases and J shed 2 bases, with 18 bases lying between them.

This clonotype showed up just a few times. The chain combines TRBV12-3 or TRBV12-4 with TRBJ2-7; TRBD1 might be the D (5 bases). V was trimmed by 6 bases and J by 6 bases, leaving 18 bases between them. The CDR3 consists of 14 residues. The CDR3 here is CASSQGAASREQYF. The CDR3 nucleotides read TGTGCCAGCAGCCAAGGGGCTGCGAGCCGCGAGCAGTACTTC.

The genes are TRBV20-1 and TRBJ1-1, with 8 positions matching TRBD1. This CDR3 has 14 amino acids. Trimming cost V 2 bases and J 4 bases; bases outside gene matches: 6. Per germline, CDR1 DFQATT and CDR2 SNEGSKA (reference sequence). The CDR3 is CSARKDRVITEAFF. Written as DNA, the CDR3 is TGCAGTGCTAGAAAGGACAGGGTGATCACTGAAGCTTTCTTT.

The chain carries TRBV4-3 and TRBJ2-3; a possible D gene is TRBD2 (5 bases). The CDR3 is 14 residues long. Germline V gives CDR1 LGHNA, CDR2 YSLEER. V gave up 1 base and J gave up 2 bases, with 7 bases separating them. Here the CDR3 reads CASSQGAVTDTQYF. CDR3 sequence (DNA): TGCGCCAGCAGCCAAGGAGCGGTCACAGATACGCAGTATTTT.

In this sample, this clonotype turned up many times. J is TRBJ2-3 and V is TRBV6-6, with TRBD1 identical over 7 bases. V lost 6 bases, J lost 1 base, and 7 bases stayed unmatched. Germline CDR1 and CDR2: MNHNY and SVGAGI (reference sequence). The CDR3 spans 15 residues. CDR3 loop: CASSPGQSRTDTQYF. The CDR3 DNA reads as TGTGCCAGCAGCCCGGGACAGTCCCGCACAGATACGCAGTATTTT.

The chain joins TRBV27 to TRBJ1-1, with TRBD1 matching 9 bases. The CDR3 runs to 14 residues. Per germline, CDR1 MNHEY and CDR2 SMNVEV (reference sequence). The CDR3 coding sequence is TGTGCTACAGGGGGCTATTTTGGGGACACTGAAGCTTTCTTT. Protein sequence: CATGGYFGDTEAFF.

This rearrangement joins TRBV2 to TRBJ2-7; 9 positions match TRBD1. This CDR3 is built from 15 residues. Germline CDR1 reads SNHLY; CDR2 reads FYNNEI. J lost 5 bases, V lost 7 bases, and 12 bases had no gene match. CDR3 residues: CASTPVRTGVDEQYF. In DNA, the CDR3 is TGTGCCAGCACTCCCGTCAGGACAGGGGTCGACGAGCAGTACTTC.

This chain links TRBV27 with TRBJ1-2, with 7 bases that match TRBD1. With V trimmed by 4 bases and J by 4 bases, 9 bases remained unmatched. CDR1 is MNHEY and CDR2 is SMNVEV in the germline V gene (reference sequence). This CDR3 contains 15 residues. The CDR3 region is CASSSPRAGGYGYTF. The CDR3 DNA is TGTGCCAGCAGTTCCCCCCGCGCAGGGGGCTATGGCTACACCTTC.

This clonotype was counted a few times. This chain joins TRBV5-4 and TRBJ1-2; 9 bases are a match to TRBD1. With 2 bases clipped from V and 7 bases from J, the junction kept 12 bases outside the gene matches. CDR3 length: 16 amino acids. CDR1 SGHNT and CDR2 YYREEE come from the germline V gene (reference sequence). Written as DNA, the CDR3 is TGTGCCAGCAGCTTTGAACCGGGACAGGGCCAGCCTGGCTACACCTTC. This translates into CASSFEPGQGQPGYTF.

The chain has TRBV20-1 and TRBJ1-2, with 9 nucleotides matching TRBD1. CDR3 length equals 13 residues. CDR1 DFQATT and CDR2 SNEGSKA come from the germline V gene (reference sequence). After removal of 5 bases from V and 6 bases from J, the junction contained 7 bases not matched to a gene. The CDR3 DNA sequence: TGCAGTGCTTTTACAGGGGGCGTACATGGCTACACCTTC. Translated, it gives CSAFTGGVHGYTF.

The chain couples TRBV2 to TRBJ1-2; unclear D gene. Trimming removed 4 bases at V and 8 bases at J, with 14 bases between. The CDR3 has 13 residues. Germline CDR1 and CDR2: SNHLY and FYNNEI. Here the CDR3 DNA reads TGTGCCAGCAGTGGCTACGGTTTTGAGGGCTACACCTTC. The encoded protein is CASSGYGFEGYTF.

The chain links TRBV27 to TRBJ2-7, with 11 nucleotides matching TRBD1. Trimming at V came to 4 bases and at J to 1 base, leaving 3 bases not matched to a gene. Germline assignment: CDR1 MNHEY and CDR2 SMNVEV (reference sequence). There are 15 residues in the CDR3. For the CDR3, the DNA is TGTGCCAGCAGTTGGGGACAGGGGGGTTCCTACGAGCAGTACTTC. This encodes CASSWGQGGSYEQYF.

Many counts were recorded for this clonotype. This rearrangement joins TRBV7-9 to TRBJ1-4; D perhaps matches TRBD1 (5 bases). This CDR3 has 16 residues. The germline V gene encodes CDR1 SEHNR and CDR2 FQNEAQ (reference sequence). V was clipped by 1 base and J by 3 bases, with 12 bases between them. The CDR3 DNA reads as TGTGCCAGCAGCTTAGTACGGGACGGATCTAATGAAAAACTGTTTTTT. Protein sequence: CASSLVRDGSNEKLFF.

The table lists this clonotype with a few counts. The V gene is TRBV20-1, the J gene TRBJ2-3; D is ambiguous. The CDR3 is 14 amino acids. Germline V gives CDR1 DFQATT, CDR2 SNEGSKA (reference sequence). The ends were cut back, 1 base at V and 3 bases at J, with 11 bases in the middle. CDR3 coding DNA: TGCAGTGCTAGAGGGAGCGAAACAACAGATACGCAGTATTTT. It yields the protein CSARGSETTDTQYF.

This clonotype was detected many times. The chain uses TRBV7-9 and TRBJ1-4, with D maybe TRBD1 (6 bases). Germline-derived CDR1 and CDR2 are SEHNR and FQNEAQ (reference sequence). The CDR3 is made up of 16 amino acids. V lost 5 bases and J lost 8, with 21 bases in between. CDR3 DNA: TGTGCCAGCAGCCCTTTCGTGGCAACGGGGGGCGAAAAACTGTTTTTT. This codes for CASSPFVATGGEKLFF.

The rearrangement links TRBV4-3 to TRBJ1-2; no definite D call. The germline V and J ends were trimmed by 2 bases and 0 bases, with 16 bases remaining between them. In germline, CDR1 is LGHNA, CDR2 YSLEER. The CDR3 runs 17 residues. For the CDR3, the DNA is TGCGCCAGCAGCCAAACATTTTTGGACGGAGCTAACTATGGCTACACCTTC. The encoded protein is CASSQTFLDGANYGYTF.

By share, this clonotype ranks as medium-sized. DNA for the CDR3: TGTGCCAGCAGCTCTTCACAGGGTCAGACCCAGTACTTC. Translated: CASSSSQGQTQYF. The V and J genes are TRBV7-2 and TRBJ2-5, with D perhaps TRBD1 (6 bases). CDR1 is SGHTA, CDR2 FQGNSA, per germline. Trimming pared 4 bases from V and 6 bases from J, leaving 12 bases between. The CDR3 has 13 amino acids.

This clonotype has a handful of counts. This rearrangement joins TRBV20-1 to TRBJ1-2, with D possibly being TRBD1 (5 bases). The CDR3 extends over 12 amino acids. With 1 base removed from V and 6 bases from J, the gap between germline ends came to 9 bases. Germline V gene sequence: CDR1 DFQATT, CDR2 SNEGSKA (reference sequence). Here the CDR3 reads CSARGQGDGYTF. Written as DNA, the CDR3 is TGCAGTGCTAGAGGCCAGGGAGATGGCTACACCTTC.

With regard to this clonotype: Given a much more abundant clone one base away, this may be a read error. The chain recombines TRBV11-2 with TRBJ2-1; tentatively, D is TRBD1 (5 bases). Germline assignment: CDR1 SGHAT and CDR2 FQNNGV. The CDR3 spans 15 residues. The CDR3 DNA sequence: TGTGCCAGCAACTTATCCGGTGGGAAGGGGAATGAGCAGTTCTTC. Amino acid sequence: CASNLSGGKGNEQFF.

This clonotype has a count of ten or more. V gene TRBV7-9 combines with J gene TRBJ2-3; the match to TRBD2 covers 7 bases. The CDR3 loop spans 15 amino acids. J lost 2 bases, V lost 3 bases, and 5 bases had no gene match. The V gene's germline CDR1 is SEHNR and CDR2 FQNEAQ (reference sequence). CDR3 coding DNA: TGTGCCAGCAGCTTGGGAGGGATTTACACAGATACGCAGTATTTT. This encodes CASSLGGIYTDTQYF.

As to this clonotype: Germline is not matched at one junction end, which may reflect a read error. The chain joins TRBV27 to TRBJ2-7; 9 bases are shared with TRBD1. Germline V lookup: CDR1 MNHEY, CDR2 SMNVEV (reference sequence). The CDR3 is made up of 15 amino acids. The CDR3 DNA reads TGTGCCAGCAATTTATCGGGACAGGGATTTCGGGAGCAGTACTTC. Translation gives CASNLSGQGFREQYF.